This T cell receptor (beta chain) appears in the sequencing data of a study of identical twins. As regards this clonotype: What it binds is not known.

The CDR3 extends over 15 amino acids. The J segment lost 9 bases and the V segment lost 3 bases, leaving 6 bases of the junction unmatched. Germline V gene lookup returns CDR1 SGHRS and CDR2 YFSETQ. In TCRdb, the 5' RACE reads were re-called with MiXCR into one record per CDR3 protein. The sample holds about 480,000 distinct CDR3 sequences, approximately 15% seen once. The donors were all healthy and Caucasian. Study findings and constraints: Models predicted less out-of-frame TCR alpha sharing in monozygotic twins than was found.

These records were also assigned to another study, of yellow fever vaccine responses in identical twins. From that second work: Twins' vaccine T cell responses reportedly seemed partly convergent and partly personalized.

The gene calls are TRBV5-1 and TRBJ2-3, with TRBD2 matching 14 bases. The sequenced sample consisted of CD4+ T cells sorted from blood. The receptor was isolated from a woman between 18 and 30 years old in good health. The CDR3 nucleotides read TGCGCCAGCAGCTCGGGACTAGCGGGGGCCCCGACGCAGTATTTT. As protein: CASSSGLAGAPTQYF. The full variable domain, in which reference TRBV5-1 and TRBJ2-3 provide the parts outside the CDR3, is KAGVTQTPRYLIKTRGQQVTLSCSPISGHRSVSWYQQTPGQGLQFLFEYFSETQRNKGNFPGRFSGRQFSNSRSEMNVSTLELGDSALYLCASSSGLAGAPTQYFGPGTRLTVL.